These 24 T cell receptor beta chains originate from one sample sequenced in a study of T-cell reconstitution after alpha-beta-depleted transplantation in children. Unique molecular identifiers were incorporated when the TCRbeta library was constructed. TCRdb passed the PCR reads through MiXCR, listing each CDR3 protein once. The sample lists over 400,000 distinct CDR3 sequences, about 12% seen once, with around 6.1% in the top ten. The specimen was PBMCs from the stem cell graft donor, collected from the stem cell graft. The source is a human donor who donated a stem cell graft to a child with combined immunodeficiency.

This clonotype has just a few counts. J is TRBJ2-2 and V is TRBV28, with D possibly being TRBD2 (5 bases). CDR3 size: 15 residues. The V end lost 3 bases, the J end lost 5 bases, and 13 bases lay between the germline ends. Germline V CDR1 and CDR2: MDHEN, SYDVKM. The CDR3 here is CASSFTRSRTGELFF. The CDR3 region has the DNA TGTGCCAGCAGTTTCACTAGGTCGAGGACCGGGGAGCTGTTTTTT.

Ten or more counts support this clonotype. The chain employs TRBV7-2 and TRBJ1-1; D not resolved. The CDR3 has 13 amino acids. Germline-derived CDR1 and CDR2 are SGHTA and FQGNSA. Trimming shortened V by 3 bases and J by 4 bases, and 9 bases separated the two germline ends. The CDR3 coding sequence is TGTGCCAGCAGCTTGGAAATATCCACTGAAGCTTTCTTT. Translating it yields CASSLEISTEAFF. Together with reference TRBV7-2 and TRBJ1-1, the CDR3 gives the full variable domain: GAGVSQSPSNKVTEKGKDVELRCDPISGHTALYWYRQSLGQGLEFLIYFQGNSAPDKSGLPSDRFSAERTGGSVSTLTIQRTQQEDSAVYLCASSLEISTEAFFGQGTRLTVV.

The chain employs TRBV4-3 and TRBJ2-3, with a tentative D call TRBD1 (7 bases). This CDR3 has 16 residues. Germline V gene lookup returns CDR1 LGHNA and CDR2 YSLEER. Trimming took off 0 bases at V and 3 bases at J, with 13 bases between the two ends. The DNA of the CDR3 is TGCGCCAGCAGCCAAGATTCAGGGGGGAGTACAGATACGCAGTATTTT. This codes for CASSQDSGGSTDTQYF.

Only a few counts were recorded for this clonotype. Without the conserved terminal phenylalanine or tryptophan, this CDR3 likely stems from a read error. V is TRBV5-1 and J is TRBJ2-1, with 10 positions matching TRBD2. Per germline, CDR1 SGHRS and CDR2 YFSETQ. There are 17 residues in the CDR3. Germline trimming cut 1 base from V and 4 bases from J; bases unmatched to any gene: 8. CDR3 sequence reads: CASSLYGGTSVYNEQFL. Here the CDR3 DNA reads TGCGCCAGCAGCTTGTATGGCGGGACTAGCGTATACAATGAGCAGTTCCTC.

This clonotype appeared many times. CDR3 in amino acids: CASSLAPNEQFF. The CDR3 region has the DNA TGTGCCAGCAGTCTTGCTCCAAATGAGCAGTTCTTC. The chain links TRBV12-3 or TRBV12-4 to TRBJ2-1; D unclear. Between the trimmed V and J ends, which lost 5 bases and 7 bases, there was a span of 9 bases. The CDR3 has 12 residues.

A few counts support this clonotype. CDR3 sequence: CSANRDLNTEAFF. CDR3 in DNA: TGCAGTGCTAATCGGGATTTGAACACTGAAGCTTTCTTT. The chain combines TRBV20-1 with TRBJ1-1; D gene ambiguous. The V and J ends lost 4 bases and 0 bases respectively, with 9 bases between them. This CDR3 is built from 13 residues. CDR1 and CDR2 (germline): DFQATT, SNEGSKA (reference sequence).

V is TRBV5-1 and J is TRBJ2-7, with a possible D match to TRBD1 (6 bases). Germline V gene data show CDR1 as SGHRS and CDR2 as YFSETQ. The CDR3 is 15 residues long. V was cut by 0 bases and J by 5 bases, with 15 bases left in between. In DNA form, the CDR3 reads TGCGCCAGCAGCTTGGTATACAGGGAAAGAAACGAGCAGTACTTC. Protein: CASSLVYRERNEQYF.

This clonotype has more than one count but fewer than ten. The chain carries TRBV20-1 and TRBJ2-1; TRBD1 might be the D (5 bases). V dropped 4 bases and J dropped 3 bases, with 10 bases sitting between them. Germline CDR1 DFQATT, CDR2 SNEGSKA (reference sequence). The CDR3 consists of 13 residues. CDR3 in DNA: TGCAGTGCTAAGGGGCTGAACTACAATGAGCAGTTCTTC. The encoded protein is CSAKGLNYNEQFF.

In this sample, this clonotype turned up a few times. CDR3 protein: CASSLFEQGSSEQFF. The DNA for the CDR3 is TGTGCCAGCAGCTTATTTGAACAGGGGAGCAGTGAGCAGTTCTTC. The chain is built from TRBV7-6 and TRBJ2-1; 7 nucleotides agree with TRBD1. V lost 2 bases, J lost 9 bases, and 10 bases stayed unmatched. Germline assignment: CDR1 SGHVS and CDR2 FNYEAQ. This CDR3 comprises 15 residues.

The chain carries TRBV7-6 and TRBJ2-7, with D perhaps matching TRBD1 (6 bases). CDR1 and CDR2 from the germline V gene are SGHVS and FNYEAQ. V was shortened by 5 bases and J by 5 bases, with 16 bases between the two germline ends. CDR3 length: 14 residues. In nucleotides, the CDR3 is TGTGCCAGCAGCGAGGCGGACAGTCCACACGAGCAGTACTTC. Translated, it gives CASSEADSPHEQYF. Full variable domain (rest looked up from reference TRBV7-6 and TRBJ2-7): GAGVSQSPRYKVTKRGQDVALRCDPISGHVSLYWYRQALGQGPEFLTYFNYEAQQDKSGLPNDRFSAERPEGSISTLTIQRTEQRDSAMYRCASSEADSPHEQYFGPGTRLTVT.

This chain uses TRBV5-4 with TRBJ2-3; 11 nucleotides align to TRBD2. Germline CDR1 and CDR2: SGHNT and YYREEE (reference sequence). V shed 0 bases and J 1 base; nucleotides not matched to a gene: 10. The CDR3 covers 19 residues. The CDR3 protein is CASSLESVAGGPGTDTQYF. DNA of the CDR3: TGTGCCAGCAGCTTGGAGTCTGTAGCGGGAGGGCCCGGCACAGATACGCAGTATTTT.

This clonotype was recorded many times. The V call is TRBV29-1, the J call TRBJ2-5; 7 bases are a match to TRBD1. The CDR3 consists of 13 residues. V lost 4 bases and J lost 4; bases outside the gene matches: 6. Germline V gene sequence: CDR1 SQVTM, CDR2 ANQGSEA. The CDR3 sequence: CSVGWAGGETQYF. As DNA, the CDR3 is TGCAGCGTTGGGTGGGCAGGGGGAGAGACCCAGTACTTC.

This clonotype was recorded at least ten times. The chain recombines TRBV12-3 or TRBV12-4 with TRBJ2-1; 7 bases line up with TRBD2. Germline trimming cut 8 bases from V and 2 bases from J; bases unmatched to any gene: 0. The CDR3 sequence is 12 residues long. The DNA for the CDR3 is TGTGCCAGCGGGACTACCTACAATGAGCAGTTCTTC. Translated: CASGTTYNEQFF.

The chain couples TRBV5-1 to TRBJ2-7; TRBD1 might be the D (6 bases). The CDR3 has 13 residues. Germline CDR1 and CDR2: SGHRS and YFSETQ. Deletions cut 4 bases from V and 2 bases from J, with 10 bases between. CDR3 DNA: TGCGCCAGCAGCGTGGACAGTACCTACGAGCAGTACTTC. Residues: CASSVDSTYEQYF. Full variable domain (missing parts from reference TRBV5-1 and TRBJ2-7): KAGVTQTPRYLIKTRGQQVTLSCSPISGHRSVSWYQQTPGQGLQFLFEYFSETQRNKGNFPGRFSGRQFSNSRSEMNVSTLELGDSALYLCASSVDSTYEQYFGPGTRLTVT.

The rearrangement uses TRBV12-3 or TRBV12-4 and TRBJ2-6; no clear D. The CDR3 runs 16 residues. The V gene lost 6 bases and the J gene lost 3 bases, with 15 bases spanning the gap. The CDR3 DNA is TGTGCCAGCAGGCCAGTCTTGGGGAATGGGGCCAACGTCCTGACTTTC. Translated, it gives CASRPVLGNGANVLTF.

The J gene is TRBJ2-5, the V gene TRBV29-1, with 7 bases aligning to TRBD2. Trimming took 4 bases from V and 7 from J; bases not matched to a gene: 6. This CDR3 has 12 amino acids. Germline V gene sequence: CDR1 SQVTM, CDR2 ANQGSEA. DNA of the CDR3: TGCAGCGTTGGCACTAGCGTTGGGACCCAGTACTTC. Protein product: CSVGTSVGTQYF.

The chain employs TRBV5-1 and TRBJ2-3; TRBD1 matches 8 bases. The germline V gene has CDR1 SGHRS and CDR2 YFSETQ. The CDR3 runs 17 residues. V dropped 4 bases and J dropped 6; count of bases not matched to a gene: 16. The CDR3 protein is CASSPAPGAGGPDTQYF. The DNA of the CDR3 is TGCGCCAGCAGCCCGGCCCCGGGGGCAGGGGGCCCCGATACGCAGTATTTT.

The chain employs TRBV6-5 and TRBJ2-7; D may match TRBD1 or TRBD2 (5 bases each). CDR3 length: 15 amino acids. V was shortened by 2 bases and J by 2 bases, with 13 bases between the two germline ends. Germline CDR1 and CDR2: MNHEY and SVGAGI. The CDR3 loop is CASSYGGDSPYEQYF. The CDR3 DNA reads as TGTGCCAGCAGTTACGGGGGAGACTCTCCCTACGAGCAGTACTTC.

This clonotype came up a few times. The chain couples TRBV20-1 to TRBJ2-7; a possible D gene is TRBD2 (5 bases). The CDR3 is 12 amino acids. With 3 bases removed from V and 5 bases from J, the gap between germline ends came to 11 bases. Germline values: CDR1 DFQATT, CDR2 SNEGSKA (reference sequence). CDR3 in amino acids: CSASSGLDEQYF. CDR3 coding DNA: TGCAGTGCTAGCTCGGGGTTAGACGAGCAGTACTTC.

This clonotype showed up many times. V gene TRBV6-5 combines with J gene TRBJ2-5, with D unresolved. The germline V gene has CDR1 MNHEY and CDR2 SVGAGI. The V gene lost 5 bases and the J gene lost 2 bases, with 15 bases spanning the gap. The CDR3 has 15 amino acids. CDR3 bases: TGTGCCAGCAGTCCTGCGGACGAGTCTCAAGAGACCCAGTACTTC. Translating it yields CASSPADESQETQYF.

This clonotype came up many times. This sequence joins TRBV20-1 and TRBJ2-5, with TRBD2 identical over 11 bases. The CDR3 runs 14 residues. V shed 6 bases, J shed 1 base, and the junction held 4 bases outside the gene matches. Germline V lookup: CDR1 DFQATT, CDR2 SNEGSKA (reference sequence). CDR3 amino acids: CSASGTSGQETQYF. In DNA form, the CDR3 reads TGCAGTGCCTCTGGGACTAGCGGCCAAGAGACCCAGTACTTC.

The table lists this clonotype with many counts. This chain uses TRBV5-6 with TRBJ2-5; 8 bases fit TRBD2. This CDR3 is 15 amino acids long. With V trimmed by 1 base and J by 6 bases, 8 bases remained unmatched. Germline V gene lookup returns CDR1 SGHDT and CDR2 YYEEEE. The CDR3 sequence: CASSLLGTSVQTQYF. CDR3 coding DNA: TGTGCCAGCAGCTTGTTGGGGACTAGTGTCCAGACCCAGTACTTC.

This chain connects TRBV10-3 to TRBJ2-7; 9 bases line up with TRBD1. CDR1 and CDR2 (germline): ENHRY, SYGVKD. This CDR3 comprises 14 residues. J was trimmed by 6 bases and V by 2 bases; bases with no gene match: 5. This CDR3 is CAISEGDRGSEQYF. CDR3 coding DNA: TGTGCCATCAGTGAGGGAGACAGGGGGTCCGAGCAGTACTTC.

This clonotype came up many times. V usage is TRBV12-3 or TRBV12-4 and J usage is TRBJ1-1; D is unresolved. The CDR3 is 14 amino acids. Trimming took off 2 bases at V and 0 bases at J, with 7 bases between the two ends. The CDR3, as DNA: TGTGCCAGCAGTTTACTATCCATGAACACTGAAGCTTTCTTT. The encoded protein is CASSLLSMNTEAFF.